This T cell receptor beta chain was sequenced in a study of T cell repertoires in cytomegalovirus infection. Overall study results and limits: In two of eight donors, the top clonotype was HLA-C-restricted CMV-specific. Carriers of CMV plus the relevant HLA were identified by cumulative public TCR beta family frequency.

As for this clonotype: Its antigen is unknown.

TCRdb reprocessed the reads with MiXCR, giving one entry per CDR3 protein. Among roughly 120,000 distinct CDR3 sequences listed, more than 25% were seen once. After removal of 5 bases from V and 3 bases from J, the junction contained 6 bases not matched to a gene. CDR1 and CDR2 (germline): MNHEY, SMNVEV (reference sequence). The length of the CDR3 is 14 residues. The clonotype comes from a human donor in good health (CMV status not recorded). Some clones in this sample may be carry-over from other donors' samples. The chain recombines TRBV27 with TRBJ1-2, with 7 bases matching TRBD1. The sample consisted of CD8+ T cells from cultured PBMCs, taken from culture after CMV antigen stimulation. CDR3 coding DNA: TGTGCCAGCAGTCCAGGACAGGCTTACTATGGCTACACCTTC. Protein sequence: CASSPGQAYYGYTF.